The 2 T cell receptor beta chains presented below share a single source sample, sequenced in a study of T cell clonality in common variable immunodeficiency. The protocol was immunoSEQ multiplex PCR, while the TCRdb copy is restricted to in-frame clones and leaves out a portion. Observed in the sample are 45,000 to 55,000 clones, none of them singletons. Sequenced input: peripheral blood mononuclear cells. These receptors originate from a person aged 18 to 75 in good health.

This clone has at least ten counts. The missing CDR3 end, 3 residues past where the read stops, is filled in from the germline J gene. V usage is TRBV20-1 and J usage is TRBJ1-2; 7 bases are a match to TRBD1. Germline assignment: CDR1 DFQATT and CDR2 SNEGSKA (reference sequence). The CDR3 loop spans 14 amino acids. V was pared by 6 bases and J by 2 bases, with 9 bases of the junction left unmatched. The part of the CDR3 DNA that was read is TGCAGTGCAACCCCCGGGACAGTCAACTATGGC. Encoded protein: CSATPGTVNYG. The CDR3 as a whole reads CSATPGTVNYGYTF.

This clone has ten or more counts. The missing CDR3 end, 3 residues past where the read stops, is filled in from the germline J gene. The chain combines TRBV5-6 with TRBJ2-1; 10 bases match TRBD2. The CDR3 consists of 14 residues. CDR1 is SGHDT and CDR2 is YYEEEE in the germline V gene. With V trimmed by 2 bases and J by 7 bases, 3 bases remained unmatched. The CDR3 spells CASSLLAGKNEQFF. The part of the CDR3 DNA that was read is TGTGCCAGCAGCTTACTAGCGGGAAAGAATGAG.